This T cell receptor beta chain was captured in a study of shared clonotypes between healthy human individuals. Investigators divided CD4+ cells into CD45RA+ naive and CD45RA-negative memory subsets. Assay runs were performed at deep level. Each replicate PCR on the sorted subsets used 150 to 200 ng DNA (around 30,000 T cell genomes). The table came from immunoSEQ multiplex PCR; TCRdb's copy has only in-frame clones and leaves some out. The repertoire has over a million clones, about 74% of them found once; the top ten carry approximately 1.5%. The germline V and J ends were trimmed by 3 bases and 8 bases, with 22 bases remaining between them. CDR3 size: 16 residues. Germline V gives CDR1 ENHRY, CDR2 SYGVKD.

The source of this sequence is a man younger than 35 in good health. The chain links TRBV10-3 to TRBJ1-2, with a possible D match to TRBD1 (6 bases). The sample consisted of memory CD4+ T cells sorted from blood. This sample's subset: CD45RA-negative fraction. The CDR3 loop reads CAISDGSGGILGGYTF. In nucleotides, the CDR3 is TGTGCCATCAGTGACGGGTCGGGGGGCATATTGGGCGGCTACACCTTC.